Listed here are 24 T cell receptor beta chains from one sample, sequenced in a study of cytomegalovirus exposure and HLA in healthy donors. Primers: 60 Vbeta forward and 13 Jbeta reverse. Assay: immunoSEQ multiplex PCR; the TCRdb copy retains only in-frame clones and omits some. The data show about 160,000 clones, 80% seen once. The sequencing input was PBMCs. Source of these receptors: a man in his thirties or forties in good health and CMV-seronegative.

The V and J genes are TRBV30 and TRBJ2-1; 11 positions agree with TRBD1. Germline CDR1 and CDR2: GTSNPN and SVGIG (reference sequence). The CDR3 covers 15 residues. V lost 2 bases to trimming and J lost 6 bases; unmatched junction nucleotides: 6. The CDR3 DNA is TGTGCCTGGAGTCCCGGACAGGGGGCGCTCAATGAGCAGTTCTTC. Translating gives CAWSPGQGALNEQFF.

CDR3 amino acids: CSAARDNQAFF. As DNA, the CDR3 is TGCAGTGCCGCAAGGGACAATCAAGCTTTCTTT. This sequence joins TRBV20-1 and TRBJ1-1, with D possibly being TRBD1 (6 bases). CDR3 length equals 11 residues. CDR1 and CDR2 (germline): DFQATT, SNEGSKA (reference sequence). The V end lost 6 bases, the J end lost 9 bases, and 14 bases lay between the germline ends.

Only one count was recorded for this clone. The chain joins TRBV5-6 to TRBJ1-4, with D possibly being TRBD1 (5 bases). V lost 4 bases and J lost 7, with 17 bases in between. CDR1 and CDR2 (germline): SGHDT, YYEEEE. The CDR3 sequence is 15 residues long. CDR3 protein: CASSPGGLQFEKLFF. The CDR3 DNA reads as TGTGCCAGCAGCCCTGGGGGGTTACAGTTTGAAAAACTGTTTTTT.

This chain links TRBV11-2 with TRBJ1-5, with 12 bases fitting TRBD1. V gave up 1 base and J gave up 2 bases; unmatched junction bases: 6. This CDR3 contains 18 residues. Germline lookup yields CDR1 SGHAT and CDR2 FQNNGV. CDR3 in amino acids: CASSLGDRGPLGNQPQHF. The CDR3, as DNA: TGTGCCAGCAGCTTAGGGGACAGGGGGCCTCTTGGCAATCAGCCCCAGCATTTT.

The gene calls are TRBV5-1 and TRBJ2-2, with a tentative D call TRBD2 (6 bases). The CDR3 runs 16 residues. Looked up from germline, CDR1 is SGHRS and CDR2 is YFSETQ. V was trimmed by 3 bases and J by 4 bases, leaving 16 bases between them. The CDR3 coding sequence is TGCGCCAGCAGCTCGTTGGAGGGGTCGGGCACCGGGGAGCTGTTTTTT. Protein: CASSSLEGSGTGELFF.

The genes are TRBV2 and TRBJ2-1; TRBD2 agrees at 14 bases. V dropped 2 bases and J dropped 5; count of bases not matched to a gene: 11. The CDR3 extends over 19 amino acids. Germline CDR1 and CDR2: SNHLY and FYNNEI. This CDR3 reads CASSERLAGGHLLNNEQFF. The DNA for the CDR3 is TGTGCCAGCAGTGAACGACTAGCGGGAGGGCACCTCCTCAACAATGAGCAGTTCTTC. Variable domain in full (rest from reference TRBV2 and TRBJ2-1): EPEVTQTPSHQVTQMGQEVILRCVPISNHLYFYWYRQILGQKVEFLVSFYNNEISEKSEIFDDQFSVERPDGSNFTLKIRSTKLEDSAMYFCASSERLAGGHLLNNEQFFGPGTRLTVL.

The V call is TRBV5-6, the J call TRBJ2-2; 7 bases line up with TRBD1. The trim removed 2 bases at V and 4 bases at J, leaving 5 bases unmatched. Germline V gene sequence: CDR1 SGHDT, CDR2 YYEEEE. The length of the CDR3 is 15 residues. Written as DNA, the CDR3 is TGTGCCAGCAGCTTCGGTAACAGGGGCACCGGGGAGCTGTTTTTT. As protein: CASSFGNRGTGELFF.

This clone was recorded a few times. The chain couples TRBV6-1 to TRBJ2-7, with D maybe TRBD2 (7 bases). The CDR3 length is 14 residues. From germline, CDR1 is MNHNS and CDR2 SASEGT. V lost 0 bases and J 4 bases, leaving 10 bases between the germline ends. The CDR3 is CASSEAGGGYEQYF. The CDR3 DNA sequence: TGTGCCAGCAGTGAAGCGGGAGGGGGGTACGAGCAGTACTTC.

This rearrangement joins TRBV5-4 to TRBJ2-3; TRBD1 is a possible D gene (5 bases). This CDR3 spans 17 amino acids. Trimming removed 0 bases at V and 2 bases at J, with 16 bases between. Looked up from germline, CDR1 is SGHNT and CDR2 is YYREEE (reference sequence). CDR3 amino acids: CASSLAPQRGITDTQYF. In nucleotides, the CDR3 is TGTGCCAGCAGCTTGGCACCACAAAGGGGAATCACAGATACGCAGTATTTT. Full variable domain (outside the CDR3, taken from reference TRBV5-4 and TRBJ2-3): ETGVTQSPTHLIKTRGQQVTLRCSSQSGHNTVSWYQQALGQGPQFIFQYYREEENGRGNFPPRFSGLQFPNYSSELNVNALELDDSALYLCASSLAPQRGITDTQYFGPGTRLTVL.

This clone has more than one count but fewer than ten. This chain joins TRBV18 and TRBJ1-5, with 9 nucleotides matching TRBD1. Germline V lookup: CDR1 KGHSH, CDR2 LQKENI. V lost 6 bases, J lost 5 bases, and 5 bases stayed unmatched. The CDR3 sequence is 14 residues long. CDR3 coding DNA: TGTGCCAGCTCGGGGGGACAGGGCCATCAGCCCCAGCATTTT. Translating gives CASSGGQGHQPQHF. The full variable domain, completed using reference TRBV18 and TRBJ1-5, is NAGVMQNPRHLVRRRGQEARLRCSPMKGHSHVYWYRQLPEEGLKFMVYLQKENIIDESGMPKERFSAEFPKEGPSILRIQQVVRGDSAAYFCASSGGQGHQPQHFGDGTRLSIL.

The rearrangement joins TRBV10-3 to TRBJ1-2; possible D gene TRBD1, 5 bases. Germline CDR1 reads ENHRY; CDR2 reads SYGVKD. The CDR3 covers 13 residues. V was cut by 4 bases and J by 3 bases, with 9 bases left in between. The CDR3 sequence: CAISGGGYYGYTF. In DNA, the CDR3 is TGTGCCATCAGTGGGGGCGGATACTATGGCTACACCTTC.

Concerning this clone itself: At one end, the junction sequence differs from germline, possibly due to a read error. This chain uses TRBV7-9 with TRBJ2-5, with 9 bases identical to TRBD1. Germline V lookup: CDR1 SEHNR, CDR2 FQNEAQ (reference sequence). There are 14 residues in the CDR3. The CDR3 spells CSSSLGQGGETQYF. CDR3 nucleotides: TGTTCCAGCAGCTTGGGACAGGGAGGGGAGACCCAGTACTTC. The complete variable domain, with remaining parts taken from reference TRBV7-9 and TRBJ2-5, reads DTGVSQNPRHKITKRGQNVTFRCDPISEHNRLYWYRQTLGQGPEFLTYFQNEAQLEKSRLLSDRFSAERPKGSFSTLEIQRTEQGDSAMYLCSSSLGQGGETQYFGPGTRLLVL.

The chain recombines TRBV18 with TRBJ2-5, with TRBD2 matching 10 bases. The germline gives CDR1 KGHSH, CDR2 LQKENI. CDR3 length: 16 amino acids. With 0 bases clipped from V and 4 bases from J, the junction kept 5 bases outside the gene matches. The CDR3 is CASSPPSGRVGETQYF. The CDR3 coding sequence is TGTGCCAGCTCACCACCGAGCGGGAGGGTTGGAGAGACCCAGTACTTC.

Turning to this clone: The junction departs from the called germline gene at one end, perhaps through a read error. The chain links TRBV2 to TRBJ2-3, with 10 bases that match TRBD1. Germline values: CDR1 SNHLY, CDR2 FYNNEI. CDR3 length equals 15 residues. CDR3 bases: TGTGCCAGCAGTGAGGGTGGGACAGGGGATTTGGGGTGGCATTTT. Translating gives CASSEGGTGDLGWHF.

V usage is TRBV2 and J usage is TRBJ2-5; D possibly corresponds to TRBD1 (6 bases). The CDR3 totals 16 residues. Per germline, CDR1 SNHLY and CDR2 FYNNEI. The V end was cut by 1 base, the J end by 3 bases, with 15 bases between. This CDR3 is CASSEGWQGIEETQYF. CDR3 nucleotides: TGTGCCAGCAGTGAAGGTTGGCAGGGGATAGAAGAGACCCAGTACTTC.

CDR3 amino acids: CASSQEPGLINAEAFF. The DNA for the CDR3 is TGCGCCAGCAGCCAAGAGCCGGGACTAATAAACGCTGAAGCTTTCTTT. The chain couples TRBV4-1 to TRBJ1-1, with D possibly matching TRBD1 (5 bases). Trimming took off 0 bases at V and 6 bases at J, with 17 bases between the two ends. The CDR3 spans 16 residues. Germline assignment: CDR1 MGHRA and CDR2 YSYEKL.

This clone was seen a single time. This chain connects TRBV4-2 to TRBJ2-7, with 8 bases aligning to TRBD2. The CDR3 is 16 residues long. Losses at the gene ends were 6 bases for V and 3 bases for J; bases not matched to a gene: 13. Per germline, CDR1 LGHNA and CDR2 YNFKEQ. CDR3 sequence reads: CASSRPLAGDRYEQYF. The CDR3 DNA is TGTGCCAGCAGTCGCCCCCTAGCGGGTGACCGCTACGAGCAGTACTTC.

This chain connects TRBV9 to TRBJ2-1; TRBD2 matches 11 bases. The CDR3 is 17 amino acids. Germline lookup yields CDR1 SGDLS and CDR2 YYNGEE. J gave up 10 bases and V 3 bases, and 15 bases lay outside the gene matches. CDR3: CASSASTGTSGPREQFF. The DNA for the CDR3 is TGTGCCAGCAGCGCCAGTACCGGGACTAGCGGCCCCCGGGAGCAGTTCTTC.

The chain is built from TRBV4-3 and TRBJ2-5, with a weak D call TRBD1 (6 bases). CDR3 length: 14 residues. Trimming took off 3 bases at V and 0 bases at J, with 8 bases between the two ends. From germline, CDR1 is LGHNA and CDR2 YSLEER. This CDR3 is CASSQGTYQETQYF. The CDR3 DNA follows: TGCGCCAGCAGCCAGGGGACATACCAAGAGACCCAGTACTTC.

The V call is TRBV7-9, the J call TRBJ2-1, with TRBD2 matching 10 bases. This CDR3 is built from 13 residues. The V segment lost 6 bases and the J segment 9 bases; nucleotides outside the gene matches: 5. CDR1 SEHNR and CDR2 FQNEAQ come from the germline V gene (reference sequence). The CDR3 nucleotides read TGTGCCAGCAGTCTAGCGGGAGTTAGTGAGCAGTTCTTC. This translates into CASSLAGVSEQFF.

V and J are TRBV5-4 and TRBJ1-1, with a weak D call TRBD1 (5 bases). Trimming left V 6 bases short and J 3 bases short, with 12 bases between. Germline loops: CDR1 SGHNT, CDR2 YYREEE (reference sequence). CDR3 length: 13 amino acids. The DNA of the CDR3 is TGTGCCAGCACCGCGGGGGTCGACACTGAAGCTTTCTTT. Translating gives CASTAGVDTEAFF.

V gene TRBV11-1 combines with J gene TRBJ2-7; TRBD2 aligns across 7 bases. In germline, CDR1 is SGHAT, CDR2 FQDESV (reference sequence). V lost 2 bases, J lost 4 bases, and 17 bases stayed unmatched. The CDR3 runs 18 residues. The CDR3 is CASSLSGERRGRLYEQYF. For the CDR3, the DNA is TGTGCCAGCAGCTTAAGTGGTGAGAGGCGGGGGAGACTTTACGAGCAGTACTTC.

CDR3 bases: TGTGCCTGGAACAGGGGGGCTGGAAACACCATATATTTT. Residues: CAWNRGAGNTIYF. The chain recombines TRBV30 with TRBJ1-3; 8 nucleotides align to TRBD1. The germline CDR1 and CDR2 sequences are GTSNPN and SVGIG (reference sequence). The CDR3 contains 13 residues. The ends lost 4 bases at V and 2 bases at J; junction bases unmatched: 1.

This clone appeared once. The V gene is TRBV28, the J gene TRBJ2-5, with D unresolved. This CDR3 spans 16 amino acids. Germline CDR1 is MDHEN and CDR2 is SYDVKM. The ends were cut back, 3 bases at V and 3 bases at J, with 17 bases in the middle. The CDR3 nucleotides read TGTGCCAGCAGTTTTTGGTCGCCTACTAATAAAGAGACCCAGTACTTC. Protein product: CASSFWSPTNKETQYF.